The 10 T cell receptor beta chains in this list originate from one sample, sequenced in a study of T cell responses to AZD1222 COVID-19 vaccine. Using immunoSEQ multiplex PCR, the repertoire was profiled, and TCRdb retains in-frame clones only, with some absent. The sample holds tens of thousands of clones, about 80% seen once. This specimen was peripheral blood, taken on day 0 of AZD1222 vaccination. The receptors were gathered from an adult in good health.

Written as DNA, the CDR3 is TGTGCCAGCAGCGTCGGGACTAACCTCCGCACAGATACGCAGTATTTT. Encoded protein: CASSVGTNLRTDTQYF. The chain is built from TRBV7-6 and TRBJ2-3; 7 positions agree with TRBD2. The J segment lost 1 base and the V segment lost 5 bases, leaving 9 bases of the junction unmatched. The CDR3 consists of 16 residues. Germline V gene sequence: CDR1 SGHVS, CDR2 FNYEAQ.

This clone was recorded only once. J is TRBJ2-3 and V is TRBV19, with TRBD1 as a possible D gene (6 bases). The CDR3 spans 13 residues. In germline, CDR1 is LNHDA, CDR2 SQIVND (reference sequence). Trimming cost V 9 bases and J 6 bases, with 16 bases left between them. CDR3 nucleotide sequence: TGTGCCAGCACGACAGCGCAGGGGGATACGCAGTATTTT. It is translated as CASTTAQGDTQYF. The full variable domain, in which reference TRBV19 and TRBJ2-3 provide the parts outside the CDR3, is DGGITQSPKYLFRKEGQNVTLSCEQNLNHDAMYWYRQDPGQGLRLIYYSQIVNDFQKGDIAEGYSVSREKKESFPLTVTSAQKNPTAFYLCASTTAQGDTQYFGPGTRLTVL.

V is TRBV7-2 and J is TRBJ1-6, with TRBD1 identical over 9 bases. The germline gives CDR1 SGHTA, CDR2 FQGNSA. The V segment lost 4 bases and the J segment 4 bases; nucleotides outside the gene matches: 8. The CDR3 is made up of 17 amino acids. The DNA for the CDR3 is TGTGCCAGCAGCTGGAGCCGGGACAGGGTTTATAATTCACCCCTCCACTTT. Protein product: CASSWSRDRVYNSPLHF.

The chain combines TRBV27 with TRBJ1-2; D not certain. CDR1 is MNHEY, CDR2 SMNVEV, per germline (reference sequence). With 5 bases removed from V and 8 bases from J, the gap between germline ends came to 21 bases. The CDR3 spans 15 residues. The CDR3 coding sequence is TGTGCCAGCAGTGCCACCTACAAGGGAACTATGGGCTACACCTTC. Translated: CASSATYKGTMGYTF.

The chain links TRBV5-1 to TRBJ1-2; D is unresolved. This CDR3 contains 13 residues. Trimming removed 4 bases at V and 2 bases at J, with 9 bases between. CDR1 is SGHRS and CDR2 is YFSETQ in the germline V gene. The CDR3 DNA sequence: TGCGCCAGCAGCCTCACAGCGAACTATGGCTACACCTTC. This codes for CASSLTANYGYTF.

The J gene is TRBJ2-5, the V gene TRBV7-2; the D gene could be TRBD1 or TRBD2 (5 bases each). The CDR3 totals 17 residues. The ends were cut back, 2 bases at V and 7 bases at J, with 23 bases in the middle. CDR1 is SGHTA, CDR2 FQGNSA, per germline. The CDR3 sequence is CASSLTGPSVSTGTQYF. CDR3 sequence (DNA): TGTGCCAGCAGCTTAACGGGACCCTCGGTATCAACAGGGACCCAGTACTTC.

The chain couples TRBV18 to TRBJ2-7; D is perhaps TRBD1 or TRBD2 (6 bases each). V was pared by 4 bases and J by 10 bases, with 20 bases between. This CDR3 has 14 residues. CDR1 is KGHSH, CDR2 LQKENI, per germline. CDR3 coding DNA: TGTGCCAGCTCACGGGGCGGGGACACGCTTCTCCAGTACTTC. It yields the protein CASSRGGDTLLQYF.

The chain employs TRBV7-9 and TRBJ2-5; maybe TRBD1 (5 bases). This CDR3 is built from 14 residues. V was cut by 3 bases and J by 7 bases, with 15 bases left in between. CDR1 and CDR2 (germline): SEHNR, FQNEAQ (reference sequence). The CDR3 region is CASSFRAGLGTQYF. CDR3 nucleotide sequence: TGTGCCAGCAGCTTCCGGGCAGGGCTGGGGACCCAGTACTTC. Drawing the rest from reference TRBV7-9 and TRBJ2-5, the complete variable domain is DTGVSQNPRHKITKRGQNVTFRCDPISEHNRLYWYRQTLGQGPEFLTYFQNEAQLEKSRLLSDRFSAERPKGSFSTLEIQRTEQGDSAMYLCASSFRAGLGTQYFGPGTRLLVL.

The chain is built from TRBV30 and TRBJ1-5; D uncertain. Germline values: CDR1 GTSNPN, CDR2 SVGIG (reference sequence). V shed 1 base and J shed 2 bases, with 6 bases lying between them. The CDR3 covers 13 residues. In DNA, the CDR3 is TGTGCCTGGAGTGGGGTGCGCAATCAGCCCCAGCATTTT. It specifies CAWSGVRNQPQHF.

The chain uses TRBV9 and TRBJ1-2, with a weak D call TRBD1 (6 bases). V was clipped by 0 bases and J by 12 bases, with 18 bases between them. The CDR3 consists of 14 residues. In germline, CDR1 is SGDLS, CDR2 YYNGEE. The CDR3: CASSVEGGQGSNTF. The DNA of the CDR3 is TGTGCCAGCAGCGTAGAAGGGGGGCAGGGCTCCAACACCTTC.